The TCR beta chain under discussion was sequenced for a study of T-cell reconstitution after alpha-beta-depleted transplantation in children. Points from the study as a whole: About two months after transplant, alpha-beta T cells reportedly came from several hundred expanded graft clones. One year after transplant, T-cell counts and diversity came mostly from newly produced T cells.

Library preparation (for TCRbeta) was performed with unique molecular identifiers. MiXCR was run by TCRdb on the PCR reads, yielding one entry per CDR3 protein. The repertoire includes about 230,000 distinct CDR3 sequences, approximately 11% of them detected once, and under 30% sits in the top ten. In its sample, this clonotype was seen many times. Its target is unknown. The V and J ends lost 4 bases and 2 bases respectively, with 21 bases between them. Per the germline V gene, CDR1 is SGHRS and CDR2 is YFSETQ. The CDR3 is 17 residues long. The receptor was derived from a child younger than two with acute myeloid leukemia, due to receive a stem cell transplant. This chain connects TRBV5-1 to TRBJ1-1; possible D gene TRBD1, 5 bases. Sample: PBMCs, taken before TCRalphabeta/CD19-depleted stem cell transplant. Here the CDR3 reads CASSDRMIGASNTEAFF. CDR3 DNA: TGCGCCAGCAGCGACCGGATGATTGGGGCCTCAAACACTGAAGCTTTCTTT.